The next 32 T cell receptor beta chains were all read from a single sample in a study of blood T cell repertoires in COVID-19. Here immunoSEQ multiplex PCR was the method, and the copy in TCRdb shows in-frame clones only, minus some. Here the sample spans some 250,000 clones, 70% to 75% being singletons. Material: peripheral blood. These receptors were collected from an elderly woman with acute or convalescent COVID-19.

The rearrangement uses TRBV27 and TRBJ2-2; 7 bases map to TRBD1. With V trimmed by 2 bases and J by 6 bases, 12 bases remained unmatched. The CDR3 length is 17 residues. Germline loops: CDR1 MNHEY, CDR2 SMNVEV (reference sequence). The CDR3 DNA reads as TGTGCCAGCAGTTTAGAGGGACAGTTTTTGGGAGCCGGGGAGCTGTTTTTT. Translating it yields CASSLEGQFLGAGELFF.

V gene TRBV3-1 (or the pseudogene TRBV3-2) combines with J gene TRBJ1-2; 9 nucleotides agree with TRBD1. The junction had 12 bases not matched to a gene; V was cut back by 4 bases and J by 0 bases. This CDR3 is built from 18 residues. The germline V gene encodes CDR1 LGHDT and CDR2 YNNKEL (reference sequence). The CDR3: CASSPSQGAPGANYGYTF. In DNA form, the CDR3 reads TGTGCCAGCAGCCCTTCACAGGGGGCACCTGGAGCTAACTATGGCTACACCTTC.

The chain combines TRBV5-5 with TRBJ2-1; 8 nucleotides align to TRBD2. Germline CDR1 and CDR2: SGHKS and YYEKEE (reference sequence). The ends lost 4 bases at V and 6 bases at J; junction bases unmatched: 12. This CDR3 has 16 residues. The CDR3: CASSLTSARLSNEQFF. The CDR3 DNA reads TGTGCCAGCAGCCTGACTAGCGCCAGATTATCCAATGAGCAGTTCTTC.

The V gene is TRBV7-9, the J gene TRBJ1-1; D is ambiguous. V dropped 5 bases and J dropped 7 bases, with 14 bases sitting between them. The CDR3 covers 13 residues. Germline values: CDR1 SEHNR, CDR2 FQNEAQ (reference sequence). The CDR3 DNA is TGTGCCAGCAGCCCCTGGTCGGGAGGTGAAGCTTTCTTT. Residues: CASSPWSGGEAFF. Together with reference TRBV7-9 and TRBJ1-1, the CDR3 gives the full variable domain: DTGVSQNPRHKITKRGQNVTFRCDPISEHNRLYWYRQTLGQGPEFLTYFQNEAQLEKSRLLSDRFSAERPKGSFSTLEIQRTEQGDSAMYLCASSPWSGGEAFFGQGTRLTVV.

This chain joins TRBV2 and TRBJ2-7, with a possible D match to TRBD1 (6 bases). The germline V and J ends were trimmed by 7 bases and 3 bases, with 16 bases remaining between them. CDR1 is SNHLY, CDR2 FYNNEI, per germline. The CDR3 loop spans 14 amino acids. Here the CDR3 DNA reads TGTGCCAGCAACCGGGACATGGTTTTCTACGAGCAGTACTTC. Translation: CASNRDMVFYEQYF.

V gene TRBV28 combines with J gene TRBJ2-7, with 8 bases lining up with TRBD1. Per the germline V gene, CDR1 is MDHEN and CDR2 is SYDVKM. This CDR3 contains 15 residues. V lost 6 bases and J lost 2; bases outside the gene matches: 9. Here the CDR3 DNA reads TGTGCCAGCAGCCCACGACAGGGGCACACCTACGAGCAGTACTTC. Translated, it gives CASSPRQGHTYEQYF.

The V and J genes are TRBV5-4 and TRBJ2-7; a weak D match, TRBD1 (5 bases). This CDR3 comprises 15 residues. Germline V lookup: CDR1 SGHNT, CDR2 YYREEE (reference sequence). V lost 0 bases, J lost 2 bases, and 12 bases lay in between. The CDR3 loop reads CASSLGGIRAYEQYF. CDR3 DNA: TGTGCCAGCAGCTTGGGGGGAATCAGGGCCTACGAGCAGTACTTC.

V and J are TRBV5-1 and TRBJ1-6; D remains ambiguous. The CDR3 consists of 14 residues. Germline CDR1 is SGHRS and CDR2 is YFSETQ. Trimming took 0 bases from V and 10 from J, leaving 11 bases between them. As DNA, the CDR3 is TGCGCCAGCAGCTTGGCTGGAGTAGGATCACCCCTCCACTTT. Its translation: CASSLAGVGSPLHF.

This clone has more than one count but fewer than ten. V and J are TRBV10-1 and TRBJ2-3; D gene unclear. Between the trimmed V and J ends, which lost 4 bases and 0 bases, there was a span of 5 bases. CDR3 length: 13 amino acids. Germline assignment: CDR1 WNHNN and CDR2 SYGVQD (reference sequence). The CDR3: CASSAVSTDTQYF. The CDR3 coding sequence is TGCGCCAGCAGTGCTGTTAGCACAGATACGCAGTATTTT.

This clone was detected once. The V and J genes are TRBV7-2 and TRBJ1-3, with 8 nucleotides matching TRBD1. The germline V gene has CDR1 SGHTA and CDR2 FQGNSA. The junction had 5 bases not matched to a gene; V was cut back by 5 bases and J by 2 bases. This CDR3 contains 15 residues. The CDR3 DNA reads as TGTGCCAGCAGCCAATTCAGGGGGCCTGGAAACACCATATATTTT. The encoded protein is CASSQFRGPGNTIYF.

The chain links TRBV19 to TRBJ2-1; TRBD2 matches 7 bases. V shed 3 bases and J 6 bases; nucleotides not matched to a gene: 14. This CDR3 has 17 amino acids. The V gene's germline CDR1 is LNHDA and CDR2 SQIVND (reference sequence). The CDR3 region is CASSIGGSVGQRNEQFF. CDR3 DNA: TGTGCCAGTAGTATCGGGGGGAGTGTGGGGCAGCGCAATGAGCAGTTCTTC.

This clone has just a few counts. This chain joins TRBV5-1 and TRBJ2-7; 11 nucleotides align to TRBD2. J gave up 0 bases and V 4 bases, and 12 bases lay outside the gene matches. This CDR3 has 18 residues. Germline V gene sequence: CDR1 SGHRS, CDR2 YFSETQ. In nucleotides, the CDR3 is TGCGCCAGCAGCCAGACTAGCGGGACCTCCATAGGCTCCTACGAGCAGTACTTC. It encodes CASSQTSGTSIGSYEQYF. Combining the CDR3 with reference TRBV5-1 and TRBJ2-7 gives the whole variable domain KAGVTQTPRYLIKTRGQQVTLSCSPISGHRSVSWYQQTPGQGLQFLFEYFSETQRNKGNFPGRFSGRQFSNSRSEMNVSTLELGDSALYLCASSQTSGTSIGSYEQYFGPGTRLTVT.

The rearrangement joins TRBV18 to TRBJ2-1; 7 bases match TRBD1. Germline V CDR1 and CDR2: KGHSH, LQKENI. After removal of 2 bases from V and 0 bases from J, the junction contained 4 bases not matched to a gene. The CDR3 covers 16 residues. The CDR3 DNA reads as TGTGCCAGCTCACCATGGGGGACAGACTCCTACAATGAGCAGTTCTTC. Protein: CASSPWGTDSYNEQFF.

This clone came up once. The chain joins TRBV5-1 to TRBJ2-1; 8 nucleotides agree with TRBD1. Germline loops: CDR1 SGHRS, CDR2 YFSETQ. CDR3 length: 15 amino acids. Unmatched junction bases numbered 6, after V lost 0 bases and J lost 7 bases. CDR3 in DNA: TGCGCCAGCAGCTTGGGACAGGGGTCCCGTAATGAGCAGTTCTTC. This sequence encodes CASSLGQGSRNEQFF.

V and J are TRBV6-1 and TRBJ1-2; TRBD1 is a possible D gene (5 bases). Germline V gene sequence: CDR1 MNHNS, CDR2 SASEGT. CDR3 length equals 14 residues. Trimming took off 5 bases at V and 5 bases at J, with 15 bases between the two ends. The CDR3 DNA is TGTGCCAGCAGTCCACCAGGGACTCGGTATGGCTACACCTTC. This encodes CASSPPGTRYGYTF.

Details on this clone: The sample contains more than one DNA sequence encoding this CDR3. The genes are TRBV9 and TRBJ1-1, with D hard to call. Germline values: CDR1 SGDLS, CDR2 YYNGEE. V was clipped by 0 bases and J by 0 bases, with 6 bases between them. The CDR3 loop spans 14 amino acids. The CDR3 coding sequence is TGTGCCAGCAGCGTAGGAGGGATGAACACTGAAGCTTTCTTT. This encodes CASSVGGMNTEAFF.

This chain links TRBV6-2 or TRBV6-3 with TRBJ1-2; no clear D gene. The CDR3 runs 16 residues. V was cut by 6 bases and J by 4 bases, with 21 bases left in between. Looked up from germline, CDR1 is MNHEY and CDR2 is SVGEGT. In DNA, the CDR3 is TGTGCCAGCAGCCCACCGGAGAGGGCTTTTGGCTATGGCTACACCTTC. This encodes CASSPPERAFGYGYTF.

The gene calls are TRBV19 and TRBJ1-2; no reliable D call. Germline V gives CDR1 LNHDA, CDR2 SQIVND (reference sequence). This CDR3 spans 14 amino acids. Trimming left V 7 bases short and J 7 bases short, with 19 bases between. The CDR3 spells CASMGSPLDFGYTF. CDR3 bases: TGTGCCAGTATGGGATCCCCACTAGATTTTGGCTACACCTTC.

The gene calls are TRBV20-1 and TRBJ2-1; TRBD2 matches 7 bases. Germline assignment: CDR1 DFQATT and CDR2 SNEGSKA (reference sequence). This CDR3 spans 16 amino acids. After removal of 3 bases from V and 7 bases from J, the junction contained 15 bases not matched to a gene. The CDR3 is CSASIPGLHDQNEQFF. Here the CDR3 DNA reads TGCAGTGCTAGTATCCCGGGACTACATGACCAAAATGAGCAGTTCTTC.

The CDR3 nucleotides read TGTGCCAGCAGCTCATCTAATGCGGGAGCAACTAATGAAAAACTGTTTTTT. Amino acid sequence: CASSSSNAGATNEKLFF. V gene TRBV7-9 combines with J gene TRBJ1-4; D not certain. The germline gives CDR1 SEHNR, CDR2 FQNEAQ (reference sequence). The CDR3 is made up of 17 amino acids. V lost 4 bases and J 0 bases, leaving 15 bases between the germline ends.

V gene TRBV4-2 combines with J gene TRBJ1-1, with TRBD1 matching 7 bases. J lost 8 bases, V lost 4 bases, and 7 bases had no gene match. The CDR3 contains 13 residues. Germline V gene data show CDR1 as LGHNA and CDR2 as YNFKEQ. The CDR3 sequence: CASSPLDRREAFF. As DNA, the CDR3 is TGTGCCAGCAGCCCCTTGGACAGGCGGGAAGCTTTCTTT.

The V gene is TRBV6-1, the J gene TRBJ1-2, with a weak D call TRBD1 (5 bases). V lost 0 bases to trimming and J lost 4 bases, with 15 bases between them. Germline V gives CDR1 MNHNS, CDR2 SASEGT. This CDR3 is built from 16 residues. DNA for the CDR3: TGTGCCAGCAGTGAAGCTGGGCAACCAGGGATCTATGGCTACACCTTC. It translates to CASSEAGQPGIYGYTF.

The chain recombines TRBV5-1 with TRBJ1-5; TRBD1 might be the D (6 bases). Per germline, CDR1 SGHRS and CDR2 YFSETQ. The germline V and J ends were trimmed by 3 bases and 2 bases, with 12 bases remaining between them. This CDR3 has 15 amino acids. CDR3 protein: CASSYGQSGNQPQHF. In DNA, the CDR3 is TGCGCCAGCAGCTACGGACAGTCGGGCAATCAGCCCCAGCATTTT.

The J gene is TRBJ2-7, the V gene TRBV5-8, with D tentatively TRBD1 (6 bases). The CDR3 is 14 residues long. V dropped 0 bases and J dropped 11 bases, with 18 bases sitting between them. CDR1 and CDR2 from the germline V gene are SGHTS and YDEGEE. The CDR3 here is CASSLAEQGKYKYF. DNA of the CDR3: TGTGCCAGCAGCTTGGCGGAACAGGGAAAGTATAAGTACTTC.

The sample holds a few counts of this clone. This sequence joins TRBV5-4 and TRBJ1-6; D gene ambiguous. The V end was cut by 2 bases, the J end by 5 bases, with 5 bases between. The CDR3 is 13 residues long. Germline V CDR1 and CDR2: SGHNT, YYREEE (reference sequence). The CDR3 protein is CASSLEDNSPLHF. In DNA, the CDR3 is TGTGCCAGCAGCTTAGAGGATAATTCACCCCTCCACTTT.

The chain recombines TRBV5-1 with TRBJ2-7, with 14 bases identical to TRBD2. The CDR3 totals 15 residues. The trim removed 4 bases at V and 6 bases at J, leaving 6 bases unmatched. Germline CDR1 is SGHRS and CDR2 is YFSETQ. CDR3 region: CASSARLAGGPEQYF. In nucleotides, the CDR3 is TGCGCCAGCAGCGCCAGACTAGCGGGAGGGCCCGAGCAGTACTTC.

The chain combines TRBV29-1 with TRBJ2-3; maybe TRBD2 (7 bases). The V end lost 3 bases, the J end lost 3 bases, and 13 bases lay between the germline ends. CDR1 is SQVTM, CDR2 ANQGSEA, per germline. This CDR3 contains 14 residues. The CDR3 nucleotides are TGCAGCGTTGAGGGGGGGGCGTTGACAGATACGCAGTATTTT. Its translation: CSVEGGALTDTQYF.

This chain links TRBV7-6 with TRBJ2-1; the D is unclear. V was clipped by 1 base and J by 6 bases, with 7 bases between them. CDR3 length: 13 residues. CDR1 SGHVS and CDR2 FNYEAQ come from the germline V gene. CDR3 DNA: TGTGCCAGCAGCTTAGGCAGGCCCAATGAGCAGTTCTTC. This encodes CASSLGRPNEQFF.

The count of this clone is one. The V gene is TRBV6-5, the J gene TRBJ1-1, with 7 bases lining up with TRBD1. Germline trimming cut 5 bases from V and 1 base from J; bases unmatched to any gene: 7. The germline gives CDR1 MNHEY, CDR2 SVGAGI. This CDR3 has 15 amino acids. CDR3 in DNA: TGTGCCAGCAGTAGACGACAGGGAACGAACACTGAAGCTTTCTTT. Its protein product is CASSRRQGTNTEAFF.

CDR3 coding DNA: TGTGCCAGCTACCAGGGGGCCAACGTCCTGACTTTC. Translation gives CASYQGANVLTF. This chain joins TRBV2 and TRBJ2-6; D is undetermined. V lost 8 bases and J lost 4, with 6 bases in between. The CDR3 length is 12 residues. Germline V gene data show CDR1 as SNHLY and CDR2 as FYNNEI.

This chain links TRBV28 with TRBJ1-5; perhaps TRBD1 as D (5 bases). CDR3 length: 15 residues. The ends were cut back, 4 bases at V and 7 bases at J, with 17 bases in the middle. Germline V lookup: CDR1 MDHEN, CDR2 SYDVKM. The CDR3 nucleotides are TGTGCCAGCAGTTCCCAGGGTCCCCTAGGGCAGCCCCAGCATTTT. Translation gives CASSSQGPLGQPQHF.

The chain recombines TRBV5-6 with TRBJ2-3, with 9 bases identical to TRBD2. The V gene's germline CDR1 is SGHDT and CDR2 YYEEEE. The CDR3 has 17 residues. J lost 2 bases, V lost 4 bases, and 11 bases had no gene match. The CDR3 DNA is TGTGCCAGCAGCCCCAATAGCGGGAGACTGTACACAGATACGCAGTATTTT. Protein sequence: CASSPNSGRLYTDTQYF. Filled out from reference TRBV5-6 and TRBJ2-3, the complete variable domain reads DAGVTQSPTHLIKTRGQQVTLRCSPKSGHDTVSWYQQALGQGPQFIFQYYEEEERQRGNFPDRFSGHQFPNYSSELNVNALLLGDSALYLCASSPNSGRLYTDTQYFGPGTRLTVL.